This TCR beta chain was sequenced during a study of blood T cells in healthy people across ages (dated by TCRdb to about 2015). For context, the study as a whole: In model experiments, template switching captured roughly one uniquely barcoded TCR beta cDNA molecule for every two T cells. Using the same blood draw, the study looked at two additional independent replicas of 1 million unique cDNA reads for two donors, one aged 18 to 30 and the other aged 80 or older. The study measured age-related changes in TCR beta repertoire diversity using deep sequencing normalized with unique cDNA molecular identifiers. The donors were divided into four age groups: young (average approximately 17 years), middle-aged (around 37), aged (about 60) and long-lived (82). Donors of different ages were randomly distributed across sequencing lanes to avoid experimental bias.

This clonotype is a singleton in its sample. Its binding antigen is unknown. Base qualities are not recorded, but no much larger clone differs from it by a single base. Library generation was performed with 5' RACE. TCRdb shows the sequencer as Illumina HiSeq 2500. A second PCR of about 6 to 11 cycles was run with a J-beta primer mix and a sample-barcoded 5' primer. A unique molecular identifier was introduced onto each TCR beta cDNA molecule by a template-switch 5' adaptor carrying 12 random nucleotides. At least 3 million CDR3-containing paired-end reads were obtained from each sample. The Mint cDNA synthesis kit, primed by a TRBC-specific oligonucleotide, was used to synthesize first-strand cDNA from all RNA. Following uracil-DNA glycosylase treatment, a first 18-cycle PCR with universal primers M1SS and BC2_uni_R was performed on all cDNA. Turning to the authors' computational methods: For normalization, 1 million high-quality reads were randomly selected from each sample, with every read carrying a distinct molecular identifier. Reads sharing molecular identifiers were discarded rather than binned into consensus sequences. MiTCR, run with a Q25 quality threshold and the strictest error-elimination algorithm, handled CDR3 identification, clonotype clustering and error correction. A nonparametric unseen species model with Euler transformation was used to estimate a lower bound on total TCR beta diversity. Clones were called with MiXCR by TCRdb after fastp trimmed the public reads at Q25, and only in-frame beta chains were retained. Rows matching on CDR3 protein sequence are summarized as one entry with the most common DNA and genes. The V and J calls come from TCRdb's annotation, not from the publication. The sample profile shows 2 million or so distinct CDR3 sequences; around 50% of them were found once. 2.1% of the sample lies in the top ten.

The donors were roughly 38 Caucasian individuals from Russia, aged about 6 to 100 years, who were systemically healthy. Each donor gave ten milliliters of peripheral blood, collected into EDTA-treated Vacutainer tubes. Ficoll-Paque density-gradient centrifugation was used to isolate PBMCs, with at least 6.5 million per sample. Trizol reagent was used to extract total RNA from PBMCs, with at least 5 micrograms per sample. Naive CD45RAhigh/CD27high T cell percentages were measured by flow cytometry on a PBMC aliquot from every donor. Study-wide findings and limitations: Donor CMV infection status was unknown, potentially confounding age-related changes in expanded clonotypes. There was a strong correlation between observed TCR beta diversity and the percentage of naive T cells measured by flow cytometry. As age increased, observed TCR beta diversity per million T cells dropped in a roughly linear way, and a significant reduction was already evident by age around 41. Compared with the aged group, the long-lived group had more naive CD4+ T cells, fewer expanded clones and increased TCR diversity, a pattern suggesting age selection. Estimates of total diversity from one million sequenced T cells were regarded as lower bounds and underestimates. Conclusive comparison of naive and antigen-experienced compartments was prevented by the profiling of bulk unsorted PBMCs.

Sequencing was performed on blood. The TCR sequence derives from a woman aged 40 to 50 in good health.

The DNA sequence follows: TGTGCCAGCAGTTACGCCCTTTTTGGGGGCAATGCTAACTATGGCTACACCTTC. The translation is CASSYALFGGNANYGYTF. Recombination linked TRBV6-5 to TRBJ1-2; TRBD1 is a weak D gene call, 6 bases matching. V is cut by 2 bases and J by 0 bases, and the space between the germline ends is 19 bases. CDR1 and CDR2 are drawn from the germline V gene: MNHEY, SVGAGI. From the cysteine up to the phenylalanine, the CDR3 has a length of 18 residues. Only CDR3 DNA remains: 54 bases, in frame from the first base.